Listed below are T cell receptor beta chains from one sample, sequenced in a study of regulatory T cells in long-lasting Graves disease. MiXCR, run by TCRdb on the multiplex PCR reads, gives a single entry per CDR3 protein. The sample has about 500,000 distinct CDR3 sequences, 15% to 20% seen once. A further study also used this sample, focusing on T cells in Graves' hyperthyroidism and ophthalmopathy.

The sample was peripheral blood mononuclear cells (PBMCs), taken at new diagnosis, from a patient treated with antithyroid drugs. The receptors were gathered from a man in his forties with Graves disease. Each CDR3 is given with its conserved first and last residue. Each record gives: V gene, J gene, D gene, clone size, CDR3 DNA, CDR3 protein. D genes are given only for firm matches. Where a row states a size, it is once, few, many or the class of an expanded clone; other rows omit it.

v_call: TRBV19
j_call: TRBJ2-3
d_call: TRBD1
clone_size: -
cdr3_nt: TGTGCCAGTAGTAGGGGCCTCCCGGGACAGGCAGACACAGATACGCAGTATTTT
cdr3_aa: CASSRGLPGQADTDTQYF

v_call: TRBV28
j_call: TRBJ1-3
d_call: TRBD1
clone_size: few
cdr3_nt: TGTGCCAGCTGTAGGCTGGGGACAGCCGGAAACACCATATATTTT
cdr3_aa: CASCRLGTAGNTIYF

v_call: TRBV11-2
j_call: TRBJ2-1
d_call: TRBD2
clone_size: many
cdr3_nt: TGTGCCAACGAGGGGACTAGCGGGAGGGCCTCTGAGCAGTTCTTC
cdr3_aa: CANEGTSGRASEQFF

v_call: TRBV6-2/TRBV6-3
j_call: TRBJ1-5
d_call: -
clone_size: many
cdr3_nt: TGTGCCAGCAGTGGGGGGTTGGGGAATCAGCCCCAGCATTTT
cdr3_aa: CASSGGLGNQPQHF

v_call: TRBV28
j_call: TRBJ1-1
d_call: -
clone_size: many
cdr3_nt: TGTGCCAGCAGCGAACCGACAGCTTATGAAGCTTTCTTT
cdr3_aa: CASSEPTAYEAFF

v_call: TRBV20-1
j_call: TRBJ2-7
d_call: TRBD2
clone_size: many
cdr3_nt: TGCAGTGCTAGATGGCGGGAGGTCTACGAGCAGTACTTC
cdr3_aa: CSARWREVYEQYF

v_call: TRBV6-1
j_call: TRBJ1-4
d_call: -
clone_size: -
cdr3_nt: TGTGCCAGCAGTGAACCCAGTGCAACTAATGAAAAACTGTTTTTT
cdr3_aa: CASSEPSATNEKLFF

v_call: TRBV18
j_call: TRBJ2-7
d_call: -
clone_size: few
cdr3_nt: TGTGCCAGCTCACCAAACAGCGACTCCTACGAGCAGTACTTC
cdr3_aa: CASSPNSDSYEQYF

v_call: TRBV28
j_call: TRBJ2-7
d_call: -
clone_size: many
cdr3_nt: TGTGCCAGCACCATTACCCTATCGGGAGCCTACGAGCAGTACTTC
cdr3_aa: CASTITLSGAYEQYF

v_call: TRBV10-3
j_call: TRBJ2-7
d_call: TRBD2
clone_size: many
cdr3_nt: TGTGCCATCAGTGATCGGGTAGCGGGCAACGAGCAGTACTTC
cdr3_aa: CAISDRVAGNEQYF

v_call: TRBV5-1
j_call: TRBJ2-1
d_call: TRBD1
clone_size: -
cdr3_nt: TGCGCCAGCAGCACCGGGACAGGGACCTACAATGAGCAGTTCTTC
cdr3_aa: CASSTGTGTYNEQFF

v_call: TRBV2
j_call: TRBJ1-2
d_call: TRBD1
clone_size: many
cdr3_nt: TGTGCCAGCAGTGCAGACAGGGTTGGCTATGGCTACACCTTC
cdr3_aa: CASSADRVGYGYTF

v_call: TRBV2
j_call: TRBJ2-7
d_call: TRBD2
clone_size: many
cdr3_nt: TGTGCCAGCAGGCCGAACAGCGGGAGGCAGTACTTC
cdr3_aa: CASRPNSGRQYF

v_call: TRBV7-2
j_call: TRBJ2-1
d_call: -
clone_size: few
cdr3_nt: TGTGCCAGCAGCTACAGGACATCCTACAATGAGCAGTTCTTC
cdr3_aa: CASSYRTSYNEQFF

v_call: TRBV15
j_call: TRBJ1-4
d_call: -
clone_size: few
cdr3_nt: TGTGCCACCAGCAATTCCAGATCAACTAATGAAAAACTGTTTTTT
cdr3_aa: CATSNSRSTNEKLFF

v_call: TRBV6-1
j_call: TRBJ2-7
d_call: -
clone_size: many
cdr3_nt: TGTGCCAGCAAGGCCAGGTCCTCCTACGAGCAGTACTTC
cdr3_aa: CASKARSSYEQYF

v_call: TRBV12-3/TRBV12-4
j_call: TRBJ2-6
d_call: -
clone_size: -
cdr3_nt: TGTGCCAGCAGTTCGCCCCCTGGGGCCAACGTCCTGACTTTC
cdr3_aa: CASSSPPGANVLTF

v_call: TRBV30
j_call: TRBJ1-5
d_call: -
clone_size: many
cdr3_nt: TGTGCCTGGAGGGCGTCGGGGGGCAATCAGCCCCAGCATTTT
cdr3_aa: CAWRASGGNQPQHF

v_call: TRBV7-6
j_call: TRBJ1-6
d_call: -
clone_size: few
cdr3_nt: TGTGCCAGCAGCGCAACCGTCCGACGGCAGGGGAGCTCCTATAATTCACCCCTCCACTTT
cdr3_aa: CASSATVRRQGSSYNSPLHF

v_call: TRBV12-3/TRBV12-4
j_call: TRBJ1-1
d_call: -
clone_size: -
cdr3_nt: TGTGCCAGCAGCCTAGAATTCTTTGGCACTGAAGCTTTCTTT
cdr3_aa: CASSLEFFGTEAFF

v_call: TRBV30
j_call: TRBJ2-7
d_call: TRBD2
clone_size: many
cdr3_nt: TGTGCCTGGACGGCCGGGAGGGCCCTAAACTACGAGCAGTACTTC
cdr3_aa: CAWTAGRALNYEQYF

v_call: TRBV9
j_call: TRBJ2-1
d_call: -
clone_size: many
cdr3_nt: TGTGCCAGCAGCGCCCGGACTGGTTATTACAATGAGCAGTTCTTC
cdr3_aa: CASSARTGYYNEQFF

v_call: TRBV13
j_call: TRBJ1-1
d_call: -
clone_size: many
cdr3_nt: TGTGCCAGCAGCTTAGGATTGTTGGACACTGAAGCTTTCTTT
cdr3_aa: CASSLGLLDTEAFF

v_call: TRBV6-1
j_call: TRBJ2-4
d_call: TRBD2
clone_size: -
cdr3_nt: TGTGCCAGCAGTGAATGGGTGGCTAGCGGGACAAACAAGTGTCCCAAAAACATTCAGTACTTC
cdr3_aa: CASSEWVASGTNKCPKNIQYF

v_call: TRBV20-1
j_call: TRBJ2-7
d_call: -
clone_size: many
cdr3_nt: TGCAGTGCTAGTGCCCCCATGAGGGAGACTCACGAGCAGTACTTC
cdr3_aa: CSASAPMRETHEQYF

v_call: TRBV5-5
j_call: TRBJ2-7
d_call: TRBD2
clone_size: -
cdr3_nt: TGTGCCAGCAGCTCTCAAAGGACTAGCAGCCCCGCCTACGAGCAGTACTTC
cdr3_aa: CASSSQRTSSPAYEQYF

v_call: TRBV12-3/TRBV12-4
j_call: TRBJ2-3
d_call: -
clone_size: -
cdr3_nt: TGTGCCAGCACCCCGGGGCGTGTCGCAGATACGCAGTATTTT
cdr3_aa: CASTPGRVADTQYF

v_call: TRBV7-9
j_call: TRBJ2-1
d_call: TRBD2
clone_size: many
cdr3_nt: TGTGCCAGCAGCTTAGAGCGGGAGCCCCGGGAGAATGAGCAGTTCTTC
cdr3_aa: CASSLEREPRENEQFF

v_call: TRBV27
j_call: TRBJ2-3
d_call: -
clone_size: many
cdr3_nt: TGTGCCACCCGCCTGCTAAAGAGGTCAGATACGCAGTATTTT
cdr3_aa: CATRLLKRSDTQYF

v_call: TRBV28
j_call: TRBJ2-7
d_call: -
clone_size: many
cdr3_nt: TGTGCCAGCAGCTCGTCGGGTGAGGGACCCCACGAGCAGTACTTC
cdr3_aa: CASSSSGEGPHEQYF

v_call: TRBV15
j_call: TRBJ2-3
d_call: -
clone_size: many
cdr3_nt: TGTGCCACCAGCACTGCAGATACGCAGTATTTT
cdr3_aa: CATSTADTQYF

v_call: TRBV3-1
j_call: TRBJ1-6
d_call: TRBD1
clone_size: many
cdr3_nt: TGTGCCAGCAGCCAAACGAGGACAGGCAATTCACCCCTCCACTTT
cdr3_aa: CASSQTRTGNSPLHF

v_call: TRBV29-1
j_call: TRBJ2-5
d_call: -
clone_size: -
cdr3_nt: TGCAGCGTTATTACGTCTCGGGAGACCCAGTACTTC
cdr3_aa: CSVITSRETQYF

v_call: TRBV11-1
j_call: TRBJ2-7
d_call: -
clone_size: many
cdr3_nt: TGTGCCAGCAGCTTGACTTACAACTCCGGCGAGCAGTACTTC
cdr3_aa: CASSLTYNSGEQYF

v_call: TRBV7-9
j_call: TRBJ2-7
d_call: -
clone_size: few
cdr3_nt: TGTGCCAGCAGCTTAGTAGGGGGGACCGCTTACGAGCAGTACTTC
cdr3_aa: CASSLVGGTAYEQYF

v_call: TRBV28
j_call: TRBJ2-5
d_call: -
clone_size: -
cdr3_nt: TGTGCCAGCAGTTCCTGGGAAGCGGGCCTCGAGACCCAGTACTTC
cdr3_aa: CASSSWEAGLETQYF

v_call: TRBV2
j_call: TRBJ2-1
d_call: -
clone_size: -
cdr3_nt: TGTGCCGTCAGCCTAGAGCAGTTCTTC
cdr3_aa: CAVSLEQFF

v_call: TRBV15
j_call: TRBJ2-2
d_call: -
clone_size: few
cdr3_nt: TGTGCCACCAGCGAGGGATTCTCGAACACCGGGGAGCTGTTTTTT
cdr3_aa: CATSEGFSNTGELFF

v_call: TRBV12-3/TRBV12-4
j_call: TRBJ1-5
d_call: -
clone_size: many
cdr3_nt: TGTGCCAGCAGTTTGCGGACACCGAGAAATCAGCCCCAGCATTTT
cdr3_aa: CASSLRTPRNQPQHF

v_call: TRBV12-3/TRBV12-4
j_call: TRBJ2-4
d_call: -
clone_size: few
cdr3_nt: TGTGCCAGCAGTTTAGGGCGGGTTCTAGCCAAAAACATTCAGTACTTC
cdr3_aa: CASSLGRVLAKNIQYF

v_call: TRBV6-9
j_call: TRBJ2-4
d_call: TRBD2
clone_size: many
cdr3_nt: TGTGCCAGCAGTTACGGAGCGGGAGGGCCCGTCGACATTCAGTACTTC
cdr3_aa: CASSYGAGGPVDIQYF

v_call: TRBV28
j_call: TRBJ1-5
d_call: TRBD1
clone_size: many
cdr3_nt: TGTGCCAGCAAACGGACAGGGGCACCCAATCAGCCCCAGCATTTT
cdr3_aa: CASKRTGAPNQPQHF

v_call: TRBV5-1
j_call: TRBJ2-1
d_call: TRBD2
clone_size: many
cdr3_nt: TGCGCCAGCAGCAAGTCGACTAGCGGGAGGATGAGTGAGCAGTTCTTC
cdr3_aa: CASSKSTSGRMSEQFF

v_call: TRBV19
j_call: TRBJ2-3
d_call: -
clone_size: -
cdr3_nt: TGTGCGTCGGGAGACCGAAGCACAGATACGCAGTATTTT
cdr3_aa: CASGDRSTDTQYF